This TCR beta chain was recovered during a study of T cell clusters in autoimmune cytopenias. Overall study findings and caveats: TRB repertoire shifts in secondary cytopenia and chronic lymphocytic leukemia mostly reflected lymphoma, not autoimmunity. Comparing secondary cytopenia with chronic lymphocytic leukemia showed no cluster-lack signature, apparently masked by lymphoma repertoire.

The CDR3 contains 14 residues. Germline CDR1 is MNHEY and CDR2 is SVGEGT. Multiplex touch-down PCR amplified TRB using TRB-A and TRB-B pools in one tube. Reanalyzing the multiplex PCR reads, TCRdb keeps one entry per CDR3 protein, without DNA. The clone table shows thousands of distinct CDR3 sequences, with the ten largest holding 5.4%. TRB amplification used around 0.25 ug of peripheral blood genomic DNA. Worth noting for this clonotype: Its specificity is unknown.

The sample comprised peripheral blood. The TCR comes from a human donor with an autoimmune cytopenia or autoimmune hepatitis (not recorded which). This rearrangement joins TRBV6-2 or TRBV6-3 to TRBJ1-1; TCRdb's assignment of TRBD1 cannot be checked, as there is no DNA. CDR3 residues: CASSYSGANTEAFF.